This TCR beta chain was sequenced during a study of blood T cell repertoires in COVID-19. The V and J ends lost 8 bases and 4 bases respectively, with 12 bases between them. This CDR3 contains 13 residues. Germline V gene sequence: CDR1 MNHEY, CDR2 SMNVEV (reference sequence). Profiled with immunoSEQ multiplex PCR; TCRdb holds only in-frame clones, not every one. The profile shows approximately 97,000 clones, roughly 89% of them singletons. The TCR sequence derives from a woman between 50 and 59 years old with COVID-19, enrolled during active disease. The V call is TRBV27, the J call TRBJ1-5; D unclear. The sequenced sample was peripheral blood. The CDR3 DNA reads as TGTGCCAGCGCCCTGCAGATTAATCAGCCCCAGCATTTT. Protein product: CASALQINQPQHF.